This TCR beta chain was sequenced during a study of shared clonotypes between healthy human individuals (TCRdb year 2020). As for the study more broadly: The cohort included three men and two women between 18 and 49 years of age. For each donor, three plates each were used for CD4 naive and CD4 memory, two plates were used for CD8 naive, and one plate was used for CD8 memory. To estimate repertoire size and how much clonotypes are shared between individuals, the study performed deep sequencing of blood TCR repertoires from five healthy adults. To increase sequencing depth and limit assay-specific biases, different laboratories used diverse techniques to prepare libraries and sequence TCR repertoires. Per donor, leukapheresis produced somewhere between about 0.8 and 9.5 billion PBMCs. Points the paper makes about the study in general: Sampling was restricted to blood, and TCR repertoires in tissue are likely to differ from TCR repertoires in blood. Naive subsets generally had larger estimated clonotype richness than memory subsets did. The small number of donors limited the genetic and exposure-history diversity represented. Clonotypes shared by all four sorted-subset donors showed higher generation probabilities than non-shared clonotypes. Across several donors, approximately 5% of naive CD4, 3% to 4% of naive CD8, under 2.5% of memory CD4, and 0.4% of memory CD8 clonotypes were shared. Pairwise subsampling led to the expectation that sequencing depth would affect the degree of clonotype sharing among donors. Incomplete sequencing was indicated by rarefaction of sorted-subset datasets, despite the large sequencing depth.

Donors were healthy HIV-negative adults with no recently reported acute infections or vaccinations. All donors were Caucasian adults living in Nashville, Tennessee, USA. CD4+ T cells were enriched by magnetic negative selection; naive cells were then positively selected on CD45RA, and the negative fraction formed the memory subset. After blood collection by leukapheresis, PBMCs were isolated using Ficoll-Histopaque density gradient centrifugation and then cryopreserved in the vapor phase of liquid nitrogen. Analytical flow cytometry was used to check the purity and quantity of every magnetically sorted T cell population. Each sorted fraction had its genomic DNA isolated and then quantified by UV absorbance on a Nanodrop 2000c. TCR CDR3 regions were amplified from genomic DNA by multiplex PCR using the deep immunoSEQ assay. For each cell subset, the extracted genomic DNA was distributed evenly across all wells of several immunoSEQ 96-well plates, and each plate served as one replicate. For sorted subsets, each replicate PCR was loaded with roughly 0.2 ug genomic DNA, equivalent to 25,000 to 35,000 T cell genomes. Purified libraries were measured with a Qubit 3.0 fluorometer, size-checked on a Bioanalyzer 2100, and measured again with the KAPA Library Quantification kit. Every immunoSEQ 96-well plate was sequenced on a separate single-read 150-cycle Illumina NextSeq 550 flow cell. In the source study's methods: Because the immunoSEQ output included only junctional sequences and no quality scores, the filtering could not be the same as the filtering used for full-length reads. Sequences were annotated with PyIR, a Python wrapper for IgBLAST v1.9, and V/J genes and CDR3 were assigned using IMGT germline references. Reads were removed for weak V/J assignments (E-value above 1e-6), missing CDR3, stop codons, out-of-frame junctions, or ambiguous translated residues. V3J clonotypes were defined by identical inferred V gene, J gene, and CDR3 amino acid sequence. The percentage overlap between two repertoires was calculated by dividing the number of shared unique clonotypes by the size of the smaller repertoire. Repertoire richness was assessed with RTK rarefaction, the Chao1 estimator, and Recon v2.1 estimates of unobserved clonotypes. Generation probabilities were computed with OLGA for all TCRbeta clonotypes obtained by the gDNA method from four donors. TCRdb obtained this table from immuneACCESS and retained in-frame rearrangements with V and J assigned. These tables miss some clones; where compared with another copy, unresolved V genes account for less than half of the shortfall, and the remainder is unexplained. V, J and clone size were drawn from that table, and D and trimming were deduced from the DNA. This sample is represented by about 2.4 million clones; approximately 93% of them were singletons. Jointly, the top ten make up 0.36% of the sample.

This clone was seen only once. Its antigen is not yet known. No qualities accompany the bases; no much larger clone lies one base away. Including the terminal cysteine and phenylalanine, the CDR3 comprises 17 residues. Only CDR3 DNA is held: 51 bases, read in frame from base 1. For CDR1 and CDR2, the germline V gene (reference sequence) lists SEHNR and FQNEAQ. The junction shows trimming of 5 bases on V and 3 bases on J, and the gene matches do not reach 8 bases of it. The material sequenced was naive CD4+ T cells from PBMCs. The label giving this sample's cell subset or site can be read as: CD45RA+ positively selected. The sequence was obtained from a young man in good health. Some clones in this sample may be carry-over from other donors' samples. Recombination joined TRBV7-9 with TRBJ2-1; TRBD2 aligns with 12 central bases. The CDR3 region reads CASSLSGLAGFYNEQFF. The DNA is as follows: TGTGCCAGCAGCCTATCCGGACTAGCGGGGTTCTACAATGAGCAGTTCTTC. Here the CDR3 is joined to the reference TRBV7-9 and TRBJ2-1 genes, and the full variable domain is: DTGVSQNPRHKITKRGQNVTFRCDPISEHNRLYWYRQTLGQGPEFLTYFQNEAQLEKSRLLSDRFSAERPKGSFSTLEIQRTEQGDSAMYLCASSLSGLAGFYNEQFFGPGTRLTVL.